This T cell receptor (beta chain) is drawn from a study of cytomegalovirus exposure and HLA in healthy donors. Study-wide background: Across some 400 genotyped donors, over 70% landed in the Caucasian-associated ancestry cluster. Findings and caveats of the study: In a later analysis, a missense DCLRE1C variant was linked to TCR beta V- and J-gene trimming. Immune exposure information comprised only CMV serostatus.

Nominal health characterized the donors when sampled, though unrecorded immune exposures were likely. A remark on this clone: Its specificity is unknown.

Primers: 60 Vbeta forward and 13 Jbeta reverse. Using immunoSEQ multiplex PCR, the repertoire was profiled, and TCRdb retains in-frame clones only, with some absent. The table shows around 150,000 clones, with about 77% occurring only once. The germline V gene has CDR1 MNHEY and CDR2 SMNVEV (reference sequence). The V and J ends lost 6 bases and 4 bases, in that order; junction bases with no gene match: 15. The CDR3 consists of 17 residues. The receptor comes from a woman in her forties in good health and CMV-seronegative. This sequence joins TRBV27 and TRBJ2-5; 9 bases line up with TRBD2. Sequenced material: PBMCs. The CDR3 spells CASSPMGRGGIRETQYF. The CDR3 nucleotides are TGTGCCAGCAGCCCCATGGGGCGGGGGGGAATTAGAGAGACCCAGTACTTC.